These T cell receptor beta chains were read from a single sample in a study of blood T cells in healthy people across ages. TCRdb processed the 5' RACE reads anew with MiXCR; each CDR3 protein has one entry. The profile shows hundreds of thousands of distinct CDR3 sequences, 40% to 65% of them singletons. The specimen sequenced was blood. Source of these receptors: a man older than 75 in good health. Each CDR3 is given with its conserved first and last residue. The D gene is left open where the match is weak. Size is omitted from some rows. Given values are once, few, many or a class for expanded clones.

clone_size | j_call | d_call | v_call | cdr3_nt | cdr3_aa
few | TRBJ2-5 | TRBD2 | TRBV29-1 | TGCAGCGTTGAAGGTGGGGTAGCGGGAGCTGGGACCCAGTACTTC | CSVEGGVAGAGTQYF
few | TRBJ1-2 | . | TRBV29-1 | TGCAGCGTTGCCGGCGGTGGCAGCCACACCTATGGCTACACCTTC | CSVAGGGSHTYGYTF
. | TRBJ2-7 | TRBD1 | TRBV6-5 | TGTGCCAGCAGGAGGGGACAGGTCTCCTACGAGCAGTACTTC | CASRRGQVSYEQYF
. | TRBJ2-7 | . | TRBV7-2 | TGTGCCAGCAGCCCCGAAGTTTCGGGGGAGCAGTACTTC | CASSPEVSGEQYF
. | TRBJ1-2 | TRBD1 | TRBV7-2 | TGTGCCAGCAGCTTAGATACAGGGGCGGGTCTTTCTTATGGCTACACCTTC | CASSLDTGAGLSYGYTF
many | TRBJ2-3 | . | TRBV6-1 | TGTGCCAGCAGCCAGCGGGACACGCACAGATACGCGTATTTT | CASSQRDTHRYAYF
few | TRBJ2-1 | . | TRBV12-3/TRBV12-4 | TGTGCCAGCAGTTTAATCCTAGCGCAATACAATGAGCAGTTCTTC | CASSLILAQYNEQFF
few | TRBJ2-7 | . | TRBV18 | TGTGCCAGCTCACCGGGGACGGCTAGCTCCTACGAGCAGTACTTC | CASSPGTASSYEQYF
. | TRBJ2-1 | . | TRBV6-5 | TGTGCCAGCAGTTACTCGTCTGGGGGCGAGCAGTTCTTC | CASSYSSGGEQFF
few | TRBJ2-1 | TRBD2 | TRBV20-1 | TGCAGTGCTAGGAAGACTAGCGGGCCCCTCAATGAGCAGTTCTTC | CSARKTSGPLNEQFF
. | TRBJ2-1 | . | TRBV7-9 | TGTGCCAGCAGCACCTCGGGGAGTGCTAAGTTCTTC | CASSTSGSAKFF
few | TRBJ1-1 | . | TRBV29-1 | TGCAGCGTTGGGGAGGGGAACACTGAAGCTTTCTTT | CSVGEGNTEAFF
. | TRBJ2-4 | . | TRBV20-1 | TGCAGTGCTAGGGGAGGATTGGCCAAAAACATTCAGTACTTC | CSARGGLAKNIQYF
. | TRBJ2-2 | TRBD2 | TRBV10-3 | TGTGCCATCAAGGGAGCGGGAGTAGACGCCGGGGAGCTGTTTTTT | CAIKGAGVDAGELFF
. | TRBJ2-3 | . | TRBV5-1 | TGCGCCAGCAGCTTAGAGGGGCTAACTTACACAGATACGCAGTATTTT | CASSLEGLTYTDTQYF
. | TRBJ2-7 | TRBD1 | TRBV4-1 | TGCGCCAGCAGCCAAGGCCCCCGGGACAGCTTCTACGAGCAGTACTTC | CASSQGPRDSFYEQYF
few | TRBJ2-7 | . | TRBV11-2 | TGTGCCAGCAGCCCCCAGGGAGGTGCCGAGCAGTACTTC | CASSPQGGAEQYF
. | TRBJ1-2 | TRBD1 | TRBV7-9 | TGTGCCAGCAGCCCGACAGGGATGAGCTATGGCTACACCTTC | CASSPTGMSYGYTF
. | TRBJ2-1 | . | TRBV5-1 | TGCGCCAGCAGCCTTTTGGGTAGCTACACCAATGAGCAGTTCTTC | CASSLLGSYTNEQFF
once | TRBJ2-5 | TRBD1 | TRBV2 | TGTGCCAGCAGTGAAAACAGGGGGTGGGAGACCCAGTACTTC | CASSENRGWETQYF
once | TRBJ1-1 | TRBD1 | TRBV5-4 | TGTGCCAGCAGCTCAATACATGGGACAGGGAACACTGAAGCTTTCTTT | CASSSIHGTGNTEAFF
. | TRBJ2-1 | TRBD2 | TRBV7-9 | TGTGCCAGCAGCTTGTCTAGCGGGAGCAATGAGCAGTTCTTC | CASSLSSGSNEQFF
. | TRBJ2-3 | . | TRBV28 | TGTGCTTACAGGGAGGGAAATACGCAGTATTTT | CAYREGNTQYF
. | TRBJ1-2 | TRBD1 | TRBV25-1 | TGTGCCAGCAGTCGGACAGGGAAGTATGGCTACACCTTC | CASSRTGKYGYTF
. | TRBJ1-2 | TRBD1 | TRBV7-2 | TGTGCCAGCAGCCTGCCCTTTGACAGGGTTGATGGCTACACCTTC | CASSLPFDRVDGYTF
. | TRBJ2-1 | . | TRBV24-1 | TGTGCCACCAGTGAGAATACTCACCCCTCCTACAATGAGCAGTTCTTC | CATSENTHPSYNEQFF
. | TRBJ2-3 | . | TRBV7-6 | TGTGCCAGCAGTCTCCCTTATCAGGGCGGGAAGACCCCAGATACGCAGTATTTT | CASSLPYQGGKTPDTQYF
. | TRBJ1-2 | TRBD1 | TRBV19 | TGTGCCAGTAGTCAACGGGACAGCCTAAACTATGGCTACACCTTC | CASSQRDSLNYGYTF